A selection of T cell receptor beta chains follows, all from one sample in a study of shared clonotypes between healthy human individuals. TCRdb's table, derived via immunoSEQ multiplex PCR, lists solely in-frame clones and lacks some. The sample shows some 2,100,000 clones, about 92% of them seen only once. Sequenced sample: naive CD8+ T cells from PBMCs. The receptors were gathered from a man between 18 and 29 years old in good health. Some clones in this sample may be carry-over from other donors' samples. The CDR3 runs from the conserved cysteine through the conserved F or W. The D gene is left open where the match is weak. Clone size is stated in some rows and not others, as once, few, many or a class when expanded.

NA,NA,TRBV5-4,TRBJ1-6,CASSFSSNSPLHF,TGTGCCAGCAGCTTCAGCTCAAATTCACCCCTCCACTTT
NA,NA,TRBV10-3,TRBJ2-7,CAIRELDSSYEQYF,TGTGCCATCAGGGAACTTGACAGTTCCTACGAGCAGTACTTC
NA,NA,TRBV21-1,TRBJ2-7,CASSNGTSGYKQYF,TGTGCCAGCAGCAACGGGACTAGCGGGTATAAGCAGTACTTC
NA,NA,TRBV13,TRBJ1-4,CASSRGRANEKLFF,TGTGCCAGCAGCAGGGGACGGGCTAATGAAAAACTGTTTTTT
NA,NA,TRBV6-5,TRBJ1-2,CASSYRTPAYGYTF,TGTGCCAGCAGTTACCGGACACCAGCCTATGGCTACACCTTC
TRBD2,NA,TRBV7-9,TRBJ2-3,CASSRGTSGRMVTDTQYF,TGTGCCAGCAGCCGAGGGACTAGCGGGAGGATGGTGACAGATACGCAGTATTTT
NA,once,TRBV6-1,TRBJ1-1,CATLPQLNTEAFF,TGTGCCACCTTACCACAGCTGAACACTGAAGCTTTCTTT
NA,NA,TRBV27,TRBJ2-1,CASSLIPSSYNEQFF,TGTGCCAGCAGTCTCATACCGAGCTCCTACAATGAGCAGTTCTTC
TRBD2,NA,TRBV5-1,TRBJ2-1,CASSLTSGRSYNEQFF,TGCGCCAGCAGCCTGACTAGCGGGAGGTCCTACAATGAGCAGTTCTTC
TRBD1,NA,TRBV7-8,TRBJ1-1,CASSPRGEGANTEAFF,TGTGCCAGCAGCCCCCGGGGTGAGGGGGCGAACACTGAAGCTTTCTTT
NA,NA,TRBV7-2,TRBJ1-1,CASSLVRGEAFF,TGTGCCAGCAGCTTAGTTAGAGGGGAGGCTTTCTTT
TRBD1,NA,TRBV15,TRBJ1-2,CATSAPRQGTYGYTF,TGTGCCACCAGCGCCCCTCGACAGGGTACCTATGGCTACACCTTC
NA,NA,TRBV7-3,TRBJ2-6,CASRDSGANVLTF,TGTGCCAGCAGGGACTCTGGGGCCAACGTCCTGACTTTC
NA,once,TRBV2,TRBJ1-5,CASSVIKREPQHF,TGTGCCAGCAGTGTAATCAAGAGGGAGCCCCAGCATTTT
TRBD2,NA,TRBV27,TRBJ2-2,CASTDLGLAGEGGELFF,TGTGCCAGCACCGATCTAGGACTAGCGGGAGAGGGCGGGGAGCTGTTTTTT
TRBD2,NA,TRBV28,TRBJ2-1,CASRRTGGTSGSLTDNEQFF,TGTGCCAGCAGGCGGACAGGGGGGACTAGCGGGAGCCTGACGGACAATGAGCAGTTCTTC
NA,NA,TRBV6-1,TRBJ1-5,CASSEEPSVQRNQPQHF,TGTGCCAGCAGTGAAGAACCTTCTGTACAGCGCAATCAGCCCCAGCATTTT
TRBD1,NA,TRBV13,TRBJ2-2,CASTWTGFRELFF,TGTGCCAGCACCTGGACAGGGTTCCGGGAGCTGTTTTTT
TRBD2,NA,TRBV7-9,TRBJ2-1,CASSTTSAVYNEQFF,TGTGCCAGCAGCACAACTAGCGCTGTCTACAATGAGCAGTTCTTC
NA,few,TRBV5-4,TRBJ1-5,CASSLGPQPQHF,TGTGCCAGCAGCTTGGGTCCTCAGCCCCAGCATTTT
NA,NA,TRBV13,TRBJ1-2,CASSLGEDGYTF,TGTGCCAGCAGCTTAGGCGAAGATGGCTACACCTTC
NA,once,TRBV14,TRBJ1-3,CASSQDWEGIGNTIYF,TGTGCCAGCAGCCAAGATTGGGAGGGGATTGGAAACACCATATATTTT
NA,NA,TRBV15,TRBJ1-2,CATSRVATASYQGYTF,TGTGCCACCAGCAGAGTCGCGACAGCTAGCTATCAGGGCTACACCTTC
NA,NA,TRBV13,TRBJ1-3,CASSDPTGSSGNTIYF,TGTGCCAGCAGCGACCCGACGGGCTCCTCTGGAAACACCATATATTTT
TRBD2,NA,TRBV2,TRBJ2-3,CASSEGYLAGVSDTQYF,TGTGCCAGCAGTGAAGGATACCTAGCGGGAGTGTCAGATACGCAGTATTTT
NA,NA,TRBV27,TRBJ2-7,CASSLNGQGQSEEQYF,TGTGCCAGCAGTTTAAATGGCCAGGGGCAGTCGGAAGAGCAGTACTTC
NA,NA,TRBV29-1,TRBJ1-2,CSVGERYLNYGYTF,TGCAGCGTTGGGGAACGATACCTCAACTATGGCTACACCTTC
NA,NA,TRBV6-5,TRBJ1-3,CATSKQNVLYF,TGTGCCACCTCAAAACAGAACGTCTTATATTTT